This TCR beta chain is from a study of shared clonotypes between healthy human individuals. Remarks on this clone: Its antigen is currently unknown.

General study findings and limits: Tissue TCR repertoires likely differ from these blood-only repertoires. Several donors showed sharing of 4.5% to 5% of naive CD4 clonotypes. Relative to clonotypes present in all four donors, those not shared had lower generation probabilities.

Clones were sequenced by immunoSEQ multiplex PCR, and TCRdb holds only the in-frame ones, with some missing. In the table there are a few million clones, about 94% of which are singletons. The germline V and J ends were trimmed by 6 bases and 3 bases, with 15 bases remaining between them. The CDR3 has 14 residues. In germline, CDR1 is SGHAT, CDR2 FQNNGV. J is TRBJ2-7 and V is TRBV11-2, with D possibly matching TRBD1 (5 bases). Sequencing was performed on naive CD4+ T cells sorted from blood. Subset reported: CD45RA+ positively selected. The source of this sequence is a man aged 18 to 30 in good health. The CDR3 region has the DNA TGTGCCAGCAGGCTCGACCCTCAGGGCTACGAGCAGTACTTC. Translation gives CASRLDPQGYEQYF.